This T cell receptor beta chain was recorded in a study of blood T cell repertoires in COVID-19. Study-level background: From the United States, Italy and Spain came samples of acute and convalescent COVID-19.

Germline loops: CDR1 LNHNV, CDR2 YYDKDF (reference sequence). V lost 8 bases and J 1 base, leaving 14 bases between the germline ends. The CDR3 sequence is 15 residues long. Under the authors' procedure: Scientists estimated how many nucleated cells there were by amplifying reference gene primers. Assay: immunoSEQ multiplex PCR; the TCRdb copy retains only in-frame clones and omits some. V and J calls and clone size are given by that table; D and trimming were obtained from the DNA. This sample yields nearly 300,000 clones, of which around 88% are seen a single time; over 6% belongs to the top ten. This receptor was obtained from a young woman who had recovered from COVID-19. The sample consisted of peripheral blood. This chain links TRBV15 with TRBJ2-2, with a weak D call TRBD1 (5 bases). CDR3 sequence reads: CATYSDTGNTGELFF. The CDR3 DNA is TGTGCCACCTACTCGGACACTGGGAACACCGGGGAGCTGTTTTTT.